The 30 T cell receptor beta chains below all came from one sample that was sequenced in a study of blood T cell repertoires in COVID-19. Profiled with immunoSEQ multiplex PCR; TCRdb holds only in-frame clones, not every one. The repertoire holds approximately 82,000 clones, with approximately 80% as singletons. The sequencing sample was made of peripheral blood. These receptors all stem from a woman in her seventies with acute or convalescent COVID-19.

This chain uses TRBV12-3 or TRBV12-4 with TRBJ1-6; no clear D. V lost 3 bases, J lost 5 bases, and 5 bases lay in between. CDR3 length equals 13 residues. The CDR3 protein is CASSLADNSPLHF. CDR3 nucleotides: TGTGCCAGCAGTTTGGCAGATAATTCACCCCTCCACTTT.

DNA for the CDR3: TGTGCCAGCAGCTTAATCCTGAACACCGGGGAGCTGTTTTTT. Its protein is CASSLILNTGELFF. The chain employs TRBV7-8 and TRBJ2-2; D call uncertain. Per the germline V gene, CDR1 is SGHVS and CDR2 is FQNEAQ. The V gene lost 2 bases and the J gene lost 1 base, with 5 bases spanning the gap. This CDR3 has 14 residues.

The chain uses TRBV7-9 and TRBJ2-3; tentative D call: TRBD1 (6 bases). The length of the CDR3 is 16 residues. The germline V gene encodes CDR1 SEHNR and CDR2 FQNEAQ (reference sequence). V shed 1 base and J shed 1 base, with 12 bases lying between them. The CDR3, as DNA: TGTGCCAGCAGCTTAGACAGGGAGAGGGGCACAGATACGCAGTATTTT. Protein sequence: CASSLDRERGTDTQYF.

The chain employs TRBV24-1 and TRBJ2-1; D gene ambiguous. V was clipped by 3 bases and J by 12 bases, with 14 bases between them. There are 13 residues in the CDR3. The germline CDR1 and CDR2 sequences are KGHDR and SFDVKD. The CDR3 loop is CATSDPTTLVQFF. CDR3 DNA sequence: TGTGCCACCAGTGATCCCACTACTCTCGTGCAGTTCTTC.

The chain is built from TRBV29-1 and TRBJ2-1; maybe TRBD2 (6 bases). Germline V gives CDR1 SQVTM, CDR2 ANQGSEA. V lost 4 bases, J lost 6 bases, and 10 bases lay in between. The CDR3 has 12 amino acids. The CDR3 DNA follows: TGCAGCGTTGTAGAAGCGGGCAATGAGCAGTTCTTC. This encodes CSVVEAGNEQFF.

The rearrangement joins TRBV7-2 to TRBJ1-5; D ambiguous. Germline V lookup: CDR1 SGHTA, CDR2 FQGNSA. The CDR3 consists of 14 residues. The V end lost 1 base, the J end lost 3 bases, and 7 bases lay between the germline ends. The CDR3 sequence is CASSLGLLNQPQHF. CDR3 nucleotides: TGTGCCAGCAGCTTAGGACTCCTCAATCAGCCCCAGCATTTT.

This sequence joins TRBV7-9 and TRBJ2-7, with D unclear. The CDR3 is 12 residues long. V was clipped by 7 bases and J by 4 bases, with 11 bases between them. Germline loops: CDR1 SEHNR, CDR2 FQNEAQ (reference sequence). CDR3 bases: TGTGCCAGCACCTCATCCCTATACGAGCAGTACTTC. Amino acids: CASTSSLYEQYF.

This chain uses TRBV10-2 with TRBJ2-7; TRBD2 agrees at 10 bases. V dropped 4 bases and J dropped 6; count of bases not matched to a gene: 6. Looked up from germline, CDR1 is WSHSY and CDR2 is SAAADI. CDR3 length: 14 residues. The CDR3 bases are TGCGCCAGCAGTGTTTCTAGCGGGAGTATCGAGCAGTACTTC. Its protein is CASSVSSGSIEQYF.

CDR3 sequence (DNA): TGTGCCAGCAGCTTATCCGCGGGTAGCGGGAGGCCCATAATCACAGATACGCAGTATTTT. The encoded protein is CASSLSAGSGRPIITDTQYF. The chain has TRBV7-6 and TRBJ2-3, with 10 bases aligning to TRBD2. The germline gives CDR1 SGHVS, CDR2 FNYEAQ. The CDR3 runs 20 residues. The ends lost 2 bases at V and 2 bases at J; junction bases unmatched: 16.

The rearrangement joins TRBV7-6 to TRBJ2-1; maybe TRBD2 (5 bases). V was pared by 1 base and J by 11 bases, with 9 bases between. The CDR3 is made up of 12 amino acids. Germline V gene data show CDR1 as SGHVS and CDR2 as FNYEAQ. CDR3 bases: TGTGCCAGCAGCTTAGGGACTCCAAAGCAGTTCTTC. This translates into CASSLGTPKQFF. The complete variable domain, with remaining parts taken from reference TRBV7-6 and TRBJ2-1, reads GAGVSQSPRYKVTKRGQDVALRCDPISGHVSLYWYRQALGQGPEFLTYFNYEAQQDKSGLPNDRFSAERPEGSISTLTIQRTEQRDSAMYRCASSLGTPKQFFGPGTRLTVL.

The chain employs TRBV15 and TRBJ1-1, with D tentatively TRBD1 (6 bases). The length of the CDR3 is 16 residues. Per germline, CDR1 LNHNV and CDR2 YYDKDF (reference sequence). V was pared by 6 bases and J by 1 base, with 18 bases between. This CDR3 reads CATRKRGGATNTEAFF. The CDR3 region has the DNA TGTGCCACCAGGAAAAGGGGGGGGGCTACGAACACTGAAGCTTTCTTT.

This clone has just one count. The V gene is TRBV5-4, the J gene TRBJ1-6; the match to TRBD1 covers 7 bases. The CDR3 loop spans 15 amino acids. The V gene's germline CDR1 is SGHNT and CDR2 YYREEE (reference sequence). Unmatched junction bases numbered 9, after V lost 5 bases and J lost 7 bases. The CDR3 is CASRLRQGSNSPLHF. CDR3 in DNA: TGTGCCAGCAGACTTAGACAGGGCTCCAATTCACCCCTCCACTTT.

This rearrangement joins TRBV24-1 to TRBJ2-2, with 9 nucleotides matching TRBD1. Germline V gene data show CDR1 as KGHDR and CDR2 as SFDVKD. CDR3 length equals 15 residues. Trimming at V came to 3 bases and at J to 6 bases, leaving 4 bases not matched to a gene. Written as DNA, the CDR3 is TGTGCCACCAGTGATAGGGGACAGGGAGCCGGGGAGCTGTTTTTT. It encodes CATSDRGQGAGELFF.

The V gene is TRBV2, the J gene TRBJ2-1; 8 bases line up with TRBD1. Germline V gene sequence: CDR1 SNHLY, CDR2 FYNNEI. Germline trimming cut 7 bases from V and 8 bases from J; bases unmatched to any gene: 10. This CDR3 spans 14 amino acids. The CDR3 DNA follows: TGTGCCAGCACGACCAGGGGGCGTTCAGATGAGCAGTTCTTC. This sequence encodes CASTTRGRSDEQFF.

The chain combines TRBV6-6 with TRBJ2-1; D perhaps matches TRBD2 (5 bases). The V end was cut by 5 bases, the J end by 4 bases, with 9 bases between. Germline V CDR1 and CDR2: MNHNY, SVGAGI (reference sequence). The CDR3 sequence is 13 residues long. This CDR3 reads CASSPTRYNEQFF. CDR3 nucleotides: TGTGCCAGCAGTCCCACTAGGTACAATGAGCAGTTCTTC.

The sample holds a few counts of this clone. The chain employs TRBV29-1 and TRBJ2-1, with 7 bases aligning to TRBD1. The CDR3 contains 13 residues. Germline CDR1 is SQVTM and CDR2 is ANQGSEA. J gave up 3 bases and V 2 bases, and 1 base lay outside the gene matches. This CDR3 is CSVERDSYNEQFF. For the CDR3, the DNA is TGCAGCGTTGAACGGGACAGCTACAATGAGCAGTTCTTC.

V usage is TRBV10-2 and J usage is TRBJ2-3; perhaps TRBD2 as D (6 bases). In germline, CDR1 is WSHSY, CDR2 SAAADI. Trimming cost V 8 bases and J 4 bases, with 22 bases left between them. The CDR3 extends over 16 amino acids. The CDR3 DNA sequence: TGCGCCAGCGGGCCCTCGGGACTCCGGAGGGCAGATACGCAGTATTTT. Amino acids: CASGPSGLRRADTQYF.

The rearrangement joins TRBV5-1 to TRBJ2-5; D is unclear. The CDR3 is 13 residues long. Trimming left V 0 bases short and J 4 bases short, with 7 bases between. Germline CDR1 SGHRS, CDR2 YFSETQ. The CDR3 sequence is CASSLVGRETQYF. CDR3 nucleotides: TGCGCCAGCAGCTTGGTGGGCAGAGAGACCCAGTACTTC.

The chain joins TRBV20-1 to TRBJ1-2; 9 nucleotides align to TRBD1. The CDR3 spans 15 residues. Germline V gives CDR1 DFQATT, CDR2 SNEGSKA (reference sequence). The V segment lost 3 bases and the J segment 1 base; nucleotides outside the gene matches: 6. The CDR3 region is CSASTSGQGNYGYTF. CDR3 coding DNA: TGCAGTGCTAGTACATCGGGACAGGGTAACTATGGCTACACCTTC.

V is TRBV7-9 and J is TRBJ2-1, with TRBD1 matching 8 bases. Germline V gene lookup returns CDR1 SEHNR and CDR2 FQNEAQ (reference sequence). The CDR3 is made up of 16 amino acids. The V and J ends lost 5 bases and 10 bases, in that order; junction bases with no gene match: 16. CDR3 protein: CASSLAGTGALGEQFF. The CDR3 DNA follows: TGTGCCAGCAGCCTGGCCGGGACAGGAGCCCTGGGGGAGCAGTTCTTC.

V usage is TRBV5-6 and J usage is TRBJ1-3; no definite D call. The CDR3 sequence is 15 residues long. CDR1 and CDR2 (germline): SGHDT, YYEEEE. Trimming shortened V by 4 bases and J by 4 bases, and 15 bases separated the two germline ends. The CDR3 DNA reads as TGTGCCAGCAGCCCTAGCAAGACACAGGGAAACACCATATATTTT. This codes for CASSPSKTQGNTIYF.

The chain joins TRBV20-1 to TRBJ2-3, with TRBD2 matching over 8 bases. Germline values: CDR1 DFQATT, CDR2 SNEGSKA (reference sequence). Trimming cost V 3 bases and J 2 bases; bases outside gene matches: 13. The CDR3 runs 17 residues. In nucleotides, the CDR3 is TGCAGTGCTAGTGAGGTAGCGGGACTTGTTGACACAGATACGCAGTATTTT. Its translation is CSASEVAGLVDTDTQYF.

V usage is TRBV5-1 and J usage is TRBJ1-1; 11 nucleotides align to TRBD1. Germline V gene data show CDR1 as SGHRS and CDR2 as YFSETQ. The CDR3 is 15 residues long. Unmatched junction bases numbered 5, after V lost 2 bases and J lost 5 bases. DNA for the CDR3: TGCGCCAGCAGCTTACGGACAGGGGGCGAAACTGAAGCTTTCTTT. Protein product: CASSLRTGGETEAFF.

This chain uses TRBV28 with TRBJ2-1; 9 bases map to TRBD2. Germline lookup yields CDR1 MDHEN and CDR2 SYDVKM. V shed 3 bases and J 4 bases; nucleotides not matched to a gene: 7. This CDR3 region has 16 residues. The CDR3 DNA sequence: TGTGCCAGCAGTTTTATGGCGGGAGGGCGTTACAATGAGCAGTTCTTC. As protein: CASSFMAGGRYNEQFF.

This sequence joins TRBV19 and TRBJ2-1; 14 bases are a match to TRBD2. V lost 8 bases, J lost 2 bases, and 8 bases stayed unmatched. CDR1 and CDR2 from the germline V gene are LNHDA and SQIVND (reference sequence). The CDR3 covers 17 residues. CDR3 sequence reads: CASSGLAGGITYNEQFF. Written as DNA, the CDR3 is TGTGCCAGTTCAGGACTAGCGGGAGGAATAACCTACAATGAGCAGTTCTTC. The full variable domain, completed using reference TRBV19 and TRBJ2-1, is DGGITQSPKYLFRKEGQNVTLSCEQNLNHDAMYWYRQDPGQGLRLIYYSQIVNDFQKGDIAEGYSVSREKKESFPLTVTSAQKNPTAFYLCASSGLAGGITYNEQFFGPGTRLTVL.

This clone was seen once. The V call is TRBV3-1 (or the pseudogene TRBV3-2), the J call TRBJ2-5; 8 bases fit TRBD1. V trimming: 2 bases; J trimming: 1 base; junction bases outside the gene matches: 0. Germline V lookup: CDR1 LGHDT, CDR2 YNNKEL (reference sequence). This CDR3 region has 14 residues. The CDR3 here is CASSQQGAQETQYF. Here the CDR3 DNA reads TGTGCCAGCAGCCAACAGGGGGCCCAAGAGACCCAGTACTTC.

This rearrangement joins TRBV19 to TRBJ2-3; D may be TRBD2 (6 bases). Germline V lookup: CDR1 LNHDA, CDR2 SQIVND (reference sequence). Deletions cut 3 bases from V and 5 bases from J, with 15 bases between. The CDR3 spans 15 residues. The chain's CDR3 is CASSMSGVVQDTQYF. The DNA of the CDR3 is TGTGCCAGTAGTATGTCGGGGGTAGTGCAAGATACGCAGTATTTT.

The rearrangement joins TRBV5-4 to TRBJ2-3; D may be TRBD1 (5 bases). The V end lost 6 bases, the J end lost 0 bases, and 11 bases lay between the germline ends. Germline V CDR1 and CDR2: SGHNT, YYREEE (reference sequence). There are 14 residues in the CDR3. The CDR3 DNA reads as TGTGCCAGCATGGACAAATCTAGCACAGATACGCAGTATTTT. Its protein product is CASMDKSSTDTQYF.

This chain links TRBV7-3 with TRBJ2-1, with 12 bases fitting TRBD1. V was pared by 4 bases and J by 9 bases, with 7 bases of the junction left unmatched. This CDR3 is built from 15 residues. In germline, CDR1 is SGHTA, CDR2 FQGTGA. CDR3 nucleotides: TGTGCCAGCAGCTCCCCGGGACAGGGGGCTTTTGAGCAGTTCTTC. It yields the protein CASSSPGQGAFEQFF.

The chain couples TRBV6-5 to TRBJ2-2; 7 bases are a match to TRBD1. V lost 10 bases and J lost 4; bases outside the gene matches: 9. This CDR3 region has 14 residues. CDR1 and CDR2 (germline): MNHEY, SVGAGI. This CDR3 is CATRSGGFTGELFF. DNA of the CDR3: TGTGCCACCCGTTCAGGGGGTTTCACCGGGGAGCTGTTTTTT.